The sequence of this T cell receptor (beta chain) was determined in a study of cytomegalovirus exposure and HLA in healthy donors. Germline V gene data show CDR1 as SQVTM and CDR2 as ANQGSEA. This CDR3 has 12 residues. Trimming left V 7 bases short and J 8 bases short, with 15 bases between. This table comes from immunoSEQ multiplex PCR, and its TCRdb copy is limited to in-frame clones, with some not included. This sample has approximately 180,000 clones, with just under 90% found just once. The chain combines TRBV29-1 with TRBJ2-1, with D unresolved. The TCR sequence derives from a woman in her 30s in good health and CMV-seronegative. The sequenced sample was PBMCs. CDR3 residues: CSARSFEDEQFF. DNA of the CDR3: TGCAGCGCACGGTCCTTTGAGGATGAGCAGTTCTTC.